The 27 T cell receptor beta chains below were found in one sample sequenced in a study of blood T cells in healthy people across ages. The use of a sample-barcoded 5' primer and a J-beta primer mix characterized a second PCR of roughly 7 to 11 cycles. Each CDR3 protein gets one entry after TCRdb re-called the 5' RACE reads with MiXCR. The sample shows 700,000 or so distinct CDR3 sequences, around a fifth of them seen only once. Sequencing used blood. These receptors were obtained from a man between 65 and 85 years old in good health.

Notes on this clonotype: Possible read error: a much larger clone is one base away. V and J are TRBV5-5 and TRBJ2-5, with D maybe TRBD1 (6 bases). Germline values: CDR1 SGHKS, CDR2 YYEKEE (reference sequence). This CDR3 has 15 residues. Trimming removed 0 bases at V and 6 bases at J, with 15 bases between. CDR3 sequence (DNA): TGTGCCAGCAGCTTGGATATGTCAGGGGAACAGACCCAGTACTTC. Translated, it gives CASSLDMSGEQTQYF.

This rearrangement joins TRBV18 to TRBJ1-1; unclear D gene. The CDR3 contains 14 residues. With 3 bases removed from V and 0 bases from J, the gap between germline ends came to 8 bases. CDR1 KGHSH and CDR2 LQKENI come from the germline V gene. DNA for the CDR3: TGTGCCAGCTCACCCGGACTGTTGAACACTGAAGCTTTCTTT. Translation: CASSPGLLNTEAFF.

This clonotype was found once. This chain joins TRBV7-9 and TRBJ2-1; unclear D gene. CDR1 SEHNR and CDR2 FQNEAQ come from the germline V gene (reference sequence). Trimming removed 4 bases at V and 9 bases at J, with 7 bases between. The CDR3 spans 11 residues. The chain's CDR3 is CASSSNSEQFF. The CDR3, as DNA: TGTGCCAGCAGCTCGAATTCTGAGCAGTTCTTC.

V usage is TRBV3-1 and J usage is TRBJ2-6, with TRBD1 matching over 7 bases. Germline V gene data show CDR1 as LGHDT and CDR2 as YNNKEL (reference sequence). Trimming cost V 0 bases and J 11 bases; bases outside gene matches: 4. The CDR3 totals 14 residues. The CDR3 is CASSQDGTADVLTF. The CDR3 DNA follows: TGTGCCAGCAGCCAAGATGGGACAGCGGACGTCCTGACTTTC.

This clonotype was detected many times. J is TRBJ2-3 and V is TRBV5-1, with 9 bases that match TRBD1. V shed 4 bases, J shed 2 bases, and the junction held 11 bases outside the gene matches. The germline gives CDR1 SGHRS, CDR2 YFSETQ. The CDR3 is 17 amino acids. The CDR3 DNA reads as TGCGCCAGCAGCCCTTTCGGACAGGGGACTTCCACAGATACGCAGTATTTT. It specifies CASSPFGQGTSTDTQYF. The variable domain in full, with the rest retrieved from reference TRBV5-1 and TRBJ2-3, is KAGVTQTPRYLIKTRGQQVTLSCSPISGHRSVSWYQQTPGQGLQFLFEYFSETQRNKGNFPGRFSGRQFSNSRSEMNVSTLELGDSALYLCASSPFGQGTSTDTQYFGPGTRLTVL.

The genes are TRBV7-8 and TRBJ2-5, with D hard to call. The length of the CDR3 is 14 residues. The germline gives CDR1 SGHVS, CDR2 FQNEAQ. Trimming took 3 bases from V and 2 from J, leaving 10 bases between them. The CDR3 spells CASSFGYGQETQYF. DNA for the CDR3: TGTGCCAGCAGCTTCGGGTACGGACAAGAGACCCAGTACTTC.

CDR3 loop: CASSPPTSRDTQYF. In DNA, the CDR3 is TGTGCCAGCAGCCCTCCGACTAGTAGGGATACGCAGTATTTT. This sequence joins TRBV9 and TRBJ2-3; tentative D call: TRBD2 (6 bases). This CDR3 comprises 14 residues. V shed 4 bases and J shed 6 bases, with 15 bases lying between them. Germline loops: CDR1 SGDLS, CDR2 YYNGEE. The full variable domain, with the rest looked up from reference TRBV9 and TRBJ2-3, is DSGVTQTPKHLITATGQRVTLRCSPRSGDLSVYWYQQSLDQGLQFLIQYYNGEERAKGNILERFSAQQFPDLHSELNLSSLELGDSALYFCASSPPTSRDTQYFGPGTRLTVL.

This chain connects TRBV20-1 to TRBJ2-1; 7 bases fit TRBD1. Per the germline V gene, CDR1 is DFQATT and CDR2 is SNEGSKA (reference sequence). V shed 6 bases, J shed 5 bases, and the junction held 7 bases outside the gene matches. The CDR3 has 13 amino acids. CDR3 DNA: TGCAGTGCCCCGAGGACAGGTAACAATGAGCAGTTCTTC. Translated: CSAPRTGNNEQFF.

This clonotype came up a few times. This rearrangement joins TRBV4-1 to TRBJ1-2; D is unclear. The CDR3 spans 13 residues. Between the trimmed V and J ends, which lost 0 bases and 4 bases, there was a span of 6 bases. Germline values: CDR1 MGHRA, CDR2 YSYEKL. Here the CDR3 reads CASSQDGTYGYTF. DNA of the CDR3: TGCGCCAGCAGCCAAGACGGCACCTATGGCTACACCTTC.

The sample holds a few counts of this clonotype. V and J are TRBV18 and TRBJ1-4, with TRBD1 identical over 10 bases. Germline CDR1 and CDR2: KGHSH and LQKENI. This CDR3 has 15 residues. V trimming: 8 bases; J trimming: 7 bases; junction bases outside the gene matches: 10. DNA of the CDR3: TGTGCCAGCCCACTGGGACAGGGGCATTCTGAAAAACTGTTTTTT. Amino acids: CASPLGQGHSEKLFF.

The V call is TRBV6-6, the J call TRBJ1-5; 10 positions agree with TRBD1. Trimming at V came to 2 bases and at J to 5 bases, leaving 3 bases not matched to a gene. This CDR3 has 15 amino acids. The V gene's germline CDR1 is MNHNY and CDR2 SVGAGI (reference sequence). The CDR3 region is CASSYPGTGDQPQHF. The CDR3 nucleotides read TGTGCCAGCAGTTACCCAGGGACAGGGGATCAGCCCCAGCATTTT.

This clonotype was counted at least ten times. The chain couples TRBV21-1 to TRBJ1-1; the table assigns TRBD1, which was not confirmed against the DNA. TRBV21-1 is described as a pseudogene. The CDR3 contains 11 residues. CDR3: CAARGRAEAFF. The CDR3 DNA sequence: TGTGCCGCTCGGGGACGGGCTGAAGCTTTCTTT.

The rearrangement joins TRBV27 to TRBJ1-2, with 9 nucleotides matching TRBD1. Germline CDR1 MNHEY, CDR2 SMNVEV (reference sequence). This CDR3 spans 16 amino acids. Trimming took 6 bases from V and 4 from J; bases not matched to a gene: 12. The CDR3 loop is CASRGDRVPTIYGYTF. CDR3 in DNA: TGTGCCAGCAGAGGGGACAGGGTTCCGACCATCTATGGCTACACCTTC.

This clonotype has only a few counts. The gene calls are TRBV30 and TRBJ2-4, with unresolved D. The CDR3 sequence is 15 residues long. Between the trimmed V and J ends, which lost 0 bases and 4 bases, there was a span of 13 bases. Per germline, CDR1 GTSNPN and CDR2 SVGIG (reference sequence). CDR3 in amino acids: CAWSVRGIRKNIQYF. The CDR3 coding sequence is TGTGCCTGGAGTGTACGTGGGATTCGGAAAAACATTCAGTACTTC.

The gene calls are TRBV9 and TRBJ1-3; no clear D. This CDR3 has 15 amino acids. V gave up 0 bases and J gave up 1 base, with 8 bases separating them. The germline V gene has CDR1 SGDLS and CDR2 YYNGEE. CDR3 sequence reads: CASSVAPTSGNTIYF. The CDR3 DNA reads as TGTGCCAGCAGCGTAGCTCCGACATCTGGAAACACCATATATTTT.

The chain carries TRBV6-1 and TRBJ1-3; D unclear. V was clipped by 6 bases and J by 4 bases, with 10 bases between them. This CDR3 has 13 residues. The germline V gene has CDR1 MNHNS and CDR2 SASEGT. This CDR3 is CASRISLGNTIYF. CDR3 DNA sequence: TGTGCCAGCAGAATCAGCCTCGGAAACACCATATATTTT.

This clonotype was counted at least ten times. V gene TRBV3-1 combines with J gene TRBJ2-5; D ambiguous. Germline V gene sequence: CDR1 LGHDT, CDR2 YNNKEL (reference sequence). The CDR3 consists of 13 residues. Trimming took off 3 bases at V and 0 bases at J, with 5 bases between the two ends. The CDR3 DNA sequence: TGTGCCAGCAGCCAGGGAAACCAAGAGACCCAGTACTTC. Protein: CASSQGNQETQYF.

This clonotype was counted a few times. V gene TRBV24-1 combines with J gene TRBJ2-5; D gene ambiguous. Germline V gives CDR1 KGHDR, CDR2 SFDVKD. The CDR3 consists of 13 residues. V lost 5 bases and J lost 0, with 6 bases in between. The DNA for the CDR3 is TGTGCCACCAGTGGCTTGTACCAAGAGACCCAGTACTTC. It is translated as CATSGLYQETQYF.

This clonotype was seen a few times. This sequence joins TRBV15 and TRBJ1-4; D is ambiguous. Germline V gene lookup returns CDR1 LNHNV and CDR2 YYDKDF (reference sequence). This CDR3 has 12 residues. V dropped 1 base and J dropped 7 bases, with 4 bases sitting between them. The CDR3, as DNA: TGTGCCACCAGCAGAGTTGGTGAAAAACTGTTTTTT. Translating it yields CATSRVGEKLFF.

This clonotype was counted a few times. CDR3 sequence: CASSYAYQETQYF. The CDR3 DNA reads as TGTGCCAGCAGTTACGCCTACCAAGAGACCCAGTACTTC. The chain has TRBV6-5 and TRBJ2-5; D remains ambiguous. The germline V and J ends were trimmed by 2 bases and 0 bases, with 4 bases remaining between them. CDR3 length equals 13 residues. Germline-derived CDR1 and CDR2 are MNHEY and SVGAGI.

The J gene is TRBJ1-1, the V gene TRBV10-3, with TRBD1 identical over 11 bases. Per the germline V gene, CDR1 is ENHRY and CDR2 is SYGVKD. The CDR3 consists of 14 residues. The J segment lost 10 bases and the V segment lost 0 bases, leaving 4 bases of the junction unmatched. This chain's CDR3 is CAISESPGQGVAFF. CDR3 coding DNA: TGTGCCATCAGTGAGTCTCCGGGACAGGGGGTAGCTTTCTTT.

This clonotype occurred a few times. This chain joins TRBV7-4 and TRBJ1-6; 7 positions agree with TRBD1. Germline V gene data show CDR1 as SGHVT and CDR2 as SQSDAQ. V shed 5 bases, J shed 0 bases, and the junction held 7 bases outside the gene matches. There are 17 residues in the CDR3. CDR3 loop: CASSAMTGSSYNSPLHF. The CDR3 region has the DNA TGTGCCAGCAGCGCTATGACAGGGAGCTCCTATAATTCACCCCTCCACTTT.

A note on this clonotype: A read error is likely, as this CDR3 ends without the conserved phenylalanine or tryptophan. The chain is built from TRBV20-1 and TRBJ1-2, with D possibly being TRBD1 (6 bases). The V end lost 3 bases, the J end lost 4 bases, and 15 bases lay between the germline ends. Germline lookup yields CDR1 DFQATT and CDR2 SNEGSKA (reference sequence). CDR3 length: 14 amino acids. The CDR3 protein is CSARGTSGVYGYTL. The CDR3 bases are TGCAGTGCTAGGGGGACGTCAGGGGTCTATGGCTACACCCTC.

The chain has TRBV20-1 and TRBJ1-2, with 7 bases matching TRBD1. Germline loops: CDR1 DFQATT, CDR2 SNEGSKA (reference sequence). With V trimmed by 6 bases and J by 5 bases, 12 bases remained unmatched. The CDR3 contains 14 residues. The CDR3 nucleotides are TGCAGTGCAAGACAGGGTTGGGGGGTATATGGCTACACCTTC. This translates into CSARQGWGVYGYTF.

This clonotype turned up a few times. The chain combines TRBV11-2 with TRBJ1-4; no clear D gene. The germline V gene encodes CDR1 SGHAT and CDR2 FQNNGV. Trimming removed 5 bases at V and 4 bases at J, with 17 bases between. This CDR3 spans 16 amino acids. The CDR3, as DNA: TGTGCCAGCAGCGTCCCGACGGGGAGCGGTAATGAAAAACTGTTTTTT. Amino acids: CASSVPTGSGNEKLFF.

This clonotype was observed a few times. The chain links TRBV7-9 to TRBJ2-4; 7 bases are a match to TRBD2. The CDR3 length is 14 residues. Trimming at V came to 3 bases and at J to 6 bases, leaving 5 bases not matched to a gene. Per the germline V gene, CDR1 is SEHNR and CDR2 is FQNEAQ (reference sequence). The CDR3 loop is CASSFSGRGNIQYF. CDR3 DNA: TGTGCCAGCAGCTTTAGCGGGCGAGGAAACATTCAGTACTTC.

The CDR3 is CASSLEAGRRPQHF. The CDR3 DNA sequence: TGCGCCAGCAGCTTGGAGGCCGGGCGGCGGCCCCAGCATTTT. The chain carries TRBV5-1 and TRBJ1-5; D uncertain. Trimming took off 0 bases at V and 9 bases at J, with 13 bases between the two ends. Germline V gene sequence: CDR1 SGHRS, CDR2 YFSETQ. The CDR3 is made up of 14 amino acids.